The entry below describes one T cell receptor beta chain. These data belong to a study of control samples from healthy donors and cancer patients. This table comes from immunoSEQ multiplex PCR, and its TCRdb copy is limited to in-frame clones, with some not included. Seen here are some 150,000 clones, around 92% observed once, and the top ten hold 3% to 3.5%. The CDR3 runs 15 residues. The germline CDR1 and CDR2 sequences are MDHEN and SYDVKM. Trimming took 6 bases from V and 1 from J, leaving 13 bases between them. The chain is built from TRBV28 and TRBJ1-5, with D perhaps matching TRBD1 (5 bases). The receptor comes from a man in his thirties or forties in good health. The source material was blood. As DNA, the CDR3 is TGTGCCAGCAGCGAGCAGGGAAGGAGCAATCAGCCCCAGCATTTT. Residues: CASSEQGRSNQPQHF.